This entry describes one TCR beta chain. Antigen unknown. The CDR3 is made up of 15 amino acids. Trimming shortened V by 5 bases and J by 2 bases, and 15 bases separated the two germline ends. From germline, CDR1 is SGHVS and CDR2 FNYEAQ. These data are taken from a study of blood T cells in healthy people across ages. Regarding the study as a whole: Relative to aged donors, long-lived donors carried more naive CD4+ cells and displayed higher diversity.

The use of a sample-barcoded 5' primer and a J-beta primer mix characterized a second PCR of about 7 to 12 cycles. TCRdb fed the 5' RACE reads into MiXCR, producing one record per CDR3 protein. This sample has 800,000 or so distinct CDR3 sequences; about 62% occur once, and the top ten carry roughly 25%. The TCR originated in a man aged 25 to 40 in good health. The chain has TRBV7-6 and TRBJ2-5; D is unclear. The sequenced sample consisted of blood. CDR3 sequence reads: CASSPATSLQETQYF. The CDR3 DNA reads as TGTGCCAGCAGCCCCGCGACCTCCCTTCAAGAGACCCAGTACTTC. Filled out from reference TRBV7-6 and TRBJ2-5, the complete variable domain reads GAGVSQSPRYKVTKRGQDVALRCDPISGHVSLYWYRQALGQGPEFLTYFNYEAQQDKSGLPNDRFSAERPEGSISTLTIQRTEQRDSAMYRCASSPATSLQETQYFGPGTRLLVL.